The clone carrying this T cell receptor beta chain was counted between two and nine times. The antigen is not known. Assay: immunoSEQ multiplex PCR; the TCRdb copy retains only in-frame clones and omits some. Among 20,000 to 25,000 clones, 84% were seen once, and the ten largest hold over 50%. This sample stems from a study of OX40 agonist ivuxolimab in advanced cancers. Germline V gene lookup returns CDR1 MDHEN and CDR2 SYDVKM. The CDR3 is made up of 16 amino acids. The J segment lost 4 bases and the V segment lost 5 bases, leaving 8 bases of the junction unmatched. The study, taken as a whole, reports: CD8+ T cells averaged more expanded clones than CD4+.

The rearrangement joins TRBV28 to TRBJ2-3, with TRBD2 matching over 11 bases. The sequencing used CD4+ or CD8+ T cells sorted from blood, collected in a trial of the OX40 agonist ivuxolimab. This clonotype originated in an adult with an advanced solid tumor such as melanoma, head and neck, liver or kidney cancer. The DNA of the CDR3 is TGTGCCAGCAGTATCCCGGGACTAGCGGTTTCAGATACGCAGTATTTT. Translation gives CASSIPGLAVSDTQYF.